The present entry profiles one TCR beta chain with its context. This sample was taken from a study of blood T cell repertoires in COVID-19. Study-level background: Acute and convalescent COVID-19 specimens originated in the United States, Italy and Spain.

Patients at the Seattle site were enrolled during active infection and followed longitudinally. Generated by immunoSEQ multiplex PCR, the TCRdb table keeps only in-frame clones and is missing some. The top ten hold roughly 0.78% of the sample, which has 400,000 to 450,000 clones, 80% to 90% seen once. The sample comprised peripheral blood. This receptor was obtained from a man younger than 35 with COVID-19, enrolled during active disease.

CDR3 DNA sequence: TGTGCCAGCAGTCCTTCGGTGGACAGCAACTACGAGCAGTACTTC. It encodes CASSPSVDSNYEQYF. V gene TRBV7-2 combines with J gene TRBJ2-7; a weak D match, TRBD1 (6 bases). V was clipped by 6 bases and J by 3 bases, with 18 bases between them. Germline CDR1 and CDR2: SGHTA and FQGNSA. This CDR3 has 15 residues.